Listed below are T cell receptor beta chains from one sample, sequenced in a study of Ad26.COV2.S vaccination and SARS-CoV-2 variants. The assay was immunoSEQ multiplex PCR, and TCRdb's table has in-frame clones only and misses some. The sample records about 350,000 clones, about 89% being singletons. The sample was peripheral blood, taken in a trial of Ad26.COV2.S vaccine versus placebo. The receptors derive from a person between 18 and 60 years old who received the Ad26.COV2.S COVID-19 vaccine or a placebo. Each CDR3 is given with its conserved first and last residue. Each record gives: CDR3 protein, CDR3 DNA, J gene, clone size, V gene, D gene. A D gene is named only where the DNA matches it firmly. For some rows the clone size is stated as once, few or many, or as a class when expanded; others skip it.

CDR3aa: CASSILGQGVLGGTEAFF
CDR3nt: TGTGCCAGCAGCATCCTGGGACAGGGGGTCCTGGGGGGAACTGAAGCTTTCTTT
j_gene: TRBJ1-1
abundance: -
v_gene: TRBV13
d_gene: TRBD1

CDR3aa: CASSLTSIRFLNTEAFF
CDR3nt: TGTGCCAGCAGTTTAACTTCTATTAGGTTTCTGAACACTGAAGCTTTCTTT
j_gene: TRBJ1-1
abundance: -
v_gene: TRBV27
d_gene: -

CDR3aa: CASSPNDFNEKLFF
CDR3nt: TGTGCCAGCAGTCCCAATGATTTTAATGAAAAACTGTTTTTT
j_gene: TRBJ1-4
abundance: -
v_gene: TRBV2
d_gene: -

CDR3aa: CASTWGPDSGANVLTF
CDR3nt: TGCGCCAGCACGTGGGGTCCGGACTCTGGGGCCAACGTCCTGACTTTC
j_gene: TRBJ2-6
abundance: -
v_gene: TRBV5-1
d_gene: -

CDR3aa: CASSWLQGSGTGELFF
CDR3nt: TGCGCCAGCAGCTGGTTACAGGGCTCGGGCACCGGGGAGCTGTTTTTT
j_gene: TRBJ2-2
abundance: -
v_gene: TRBV5-1
d_gene: -

CDR3aa: CASSAGQLNTEAFF
CDR3nt: TGTGCCAGCAGCGCCGGACAATTGAACACTGAAGCTTTCTTT
j_gene: TRBJ1-1
abundance: -
v_gene: TRBV7-2
d_gene: -

CDR3aa: CASSQVSSGEDEQYF
CDR3nt: TGTGCCAGCAGCCAAGTTAGTTCGGGGGAGGACGAGCAGTACTTC
j_gene: TRBJ2-7
abundance: -
v_gene: TRBV3-1/TRBV3-2
d_gene: -

CDR3aa: CASSIGGSEQFF
CDR3nt: TGTGCCAGTAGTATCGGGGGGAGTGAGCAGTTCTTC
j_gene: TRBJ2-1
abundance: -
v_gene: TRBV19
d_gene: TRBD2

CDR3aa: CATSDPGLANEQFF
CDR3nt: TGTGCCACCAGTGATCCGGGACTAGCGAATGAGCAGTTCTTC
j_gene: TRBJ2-1
abundance: once
v_gene: TRBV24-1
d_gene: TRBD2

CDR3aa: CASSFGTGWEQYF
CDR3nt: TGTGCCAGCAGCTTTGGGACAGGATGGGAGCAGTACTTC
j_gene: TRBJ2-7
abundance: -
v_gene: TRBV5-6
d_gene: TRBD1

CDR3aa: CASRKTGNTEAFF
CDR3nt: TGTGCCAGTAGGAAGACGGGGAACACTGAAGCTTTCTTT
j_gene: TRBJ1-1
abundance: -
v_gene: TRBV19
d_gene: -

CDR3aa: CASSRTGGVSGELFF
CDR3nt: TGTGCCAGCAGTCGGACAGGGGGCGTCTCCGGGGAGCTGTTTTTT
j_gene: TRBJ2-2
abundance: few
v_gene: TRBV4-2
d_gene: TRBD1

CDR3aa: CASRVFQGGYGYTF
CDR3nt: TGTGCCAGTAGGGTATTCCAGGGCGGCTATGGCTACACCTTC
j_gene: TRBJ1-2
abundance: -
v_gene: TRBV28
d_gene: -

CDR3aa: CASSPRRTSYEQYF
CDR3nt: TGTGCCAGCAGCCCAAGAAGGACTAGCTACGAGCAGTACTTC
j_gene: TRBJ2-7
abundance: -
v_gene: TRBV7-2
d_gene: TRBD2

CDR3aa: CASSQVTAETQYF
CDR3nt: TGTGCCAGCAGCCAAGTGACGGCGGAGACCCAGTACTTC
j_gene: TRBJ2-5
abundance: -
v_gene: TRBV4-2
d_gene: -

CDR3aa: CASSPDREHTGELFF
CDR3nt: TGTGCCAGCAGCCCGGACAGGGAGCACACCGGGGAGCTGTTTTTT
j_gene: TRBJ2-2
abundance: -
v_gene: TRBV5-6
d_gene: TRBD1

CDR3aa: CASSDLGTSGSIEQFF
CDR3nt: TGCGCCAGCAGTGACCTTGGGACTAGCGGGAGTATTGAGCAGTTCTTC
j_gene: TRBJ2-1
abundance: -
v_gene: TRBV10-1
d_gene: TRBD2

CDR3aa: CSVVTSGGTQETQYF
CDR3nt: TGCAGCGTTGTAACTAGCGGGGGGACCCAAGAGACCCAGTACTTC
j_gene: TRBJ2-5
abundance: -
v_gene: TRBV29-1
d_gene: TRBD2

CDR3aa: CASSLRTGTSRETQYF
CDR3nt: TGTGCCAGCAGCCTAAGGACAGGGACGTCTCGAGAGACCCAGTACTTC
j_gene: TRBJ2-5
abundance: -
v_gene: TRBV3-1/TRBV3-2
d_gene: TRBD1

CDR3aa: CASRLRGLAAYNEQFF
CDR3nt: TGTGCCAGCAGGCTCAGGGGACTAGCGGCCTACAATGAGCAGTTCTTC
j_gene: TRBJ2-1
abundance: -
v_gene: TRBV27
d_gene: TRBD2

CDR3aa: CASSEPRGVFNTGELFF
CDR3nt: TGCGCCAGCAGTGAGCCCAGGGGTGTCTTTAACACCGGGGAGCTGTTTTTT
j_gene: TRBJ2-2
abundance: -
v_gene: TRBV10-1
d_gene: -

CDR3aa: CASSLARGLGTEAFF
CDR3nt: TGTGCCAGCAGCTTAGCTCGGGGGCTGGGGACTGAAGCTTTCTTT
j_gene: TRBJ1-1
abundance: -
v_gene: TRBV7-2
d_gene: -

CDR3aa: CASSAGTAEEAFF
CDR3nt: TGTGCCAGCAGCGCCGGGACAGCTGAAGAAGCTTTCTTT
j_gene: TRBJ1-1
abundance: -
v_gene: TRBV11-3
d_gene: TRBD1

CDR3aa: CASSVDEGSTEAFF
CDR3nt: TGTGCCAGCAGCGTAGATGAGGGCAGCACTGAAGCTTTCTTT
j_gene: TRBJ1-1
abundance: -
v_gene: TRBV9
d_gene: -

CDR3aa: CASSAFSTYNEQFF
CDR3nt: TGTGCCAGCAGCGCCTTTTCTACCTACAATGAGCAGTTCTTC
j_gene: TRBJ2-1
abundance: -
v_gene: TRBV9
d_gene: -

CDR3aa: CASSLAGRGELFF
CDR3nt: TGTGCCAGCTCGTTGGCGGGACGGGGGGAGCTGTTTTTT
j_gene: TRBJ2-2
abundance: once
v_gene: TRBV6-5
d_gene: -

CDR3aa: CASSPSRDRDNEQFF
CDR3nt: TGTGCCAGCAGCCCAAGCCGGGACAGAGACAATGAGCAGTTCTTC
j_gene: TRBJ2-1
abundance: -
v_gene: TRBV11-3
d_gene: TRBD1

CDR3aa: CASQQGVSSYEQYF
CDR3nt: TGTGCCAGCCAACAGGGGGTCAGCTCCTACGAGCAGTACTTC
j_gene: TRBJ2-7
abundance: -
v_gene: TRBV6-1
d_gene: TRBD1